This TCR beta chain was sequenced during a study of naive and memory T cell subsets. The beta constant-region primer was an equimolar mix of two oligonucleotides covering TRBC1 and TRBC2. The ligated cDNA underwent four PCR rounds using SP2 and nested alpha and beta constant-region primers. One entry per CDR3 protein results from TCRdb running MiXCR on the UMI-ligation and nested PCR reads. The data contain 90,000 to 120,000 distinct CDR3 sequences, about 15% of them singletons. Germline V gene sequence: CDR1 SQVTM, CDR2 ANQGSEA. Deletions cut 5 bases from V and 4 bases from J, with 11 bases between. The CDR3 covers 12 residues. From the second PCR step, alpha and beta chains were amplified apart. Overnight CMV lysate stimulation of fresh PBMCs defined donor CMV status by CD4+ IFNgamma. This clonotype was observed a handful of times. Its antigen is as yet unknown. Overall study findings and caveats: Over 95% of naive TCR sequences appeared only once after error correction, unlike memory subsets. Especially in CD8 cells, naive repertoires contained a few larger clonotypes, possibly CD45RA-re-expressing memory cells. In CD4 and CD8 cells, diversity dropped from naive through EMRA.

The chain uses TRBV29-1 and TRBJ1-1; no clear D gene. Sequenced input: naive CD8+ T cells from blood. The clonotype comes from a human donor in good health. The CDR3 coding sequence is TGCAGCGTTCCCGAAGGATCCACTGAAGCTTTCTTT. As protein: CSVPEGSTEAFF.